Listed below are T cell receptor beta chains from one sample, sequenced in a study of T cells in Graves' hyperthyroidism and ophthalmopathy. One entry per CDR3 protein, called by TCRdb with MiXCR from the multiplex PCR reads. The sample includes some 350,000 distinct CDR3 sequences, 15% to 19% of them seen just once. Source material: blood. The receptors here all came from a woman aged 18-29 years with Graves' hyperthyroidism that later progressed to Graves' ophthalmopathy. Each CDR3 is given with its conserved first and last residue. Fields, in order: V gene, J gene, CDR3 length, CDR3 protein.

v_call: TRBV20-1
j_call: TRBJ2-7
cdr3_length: 14
cdr3_aa: CSARDPGISYEQYF

v_call: TRBV28
j_call: TRBJ2-1
cdr3_length: 16
cdr3_aa: CASSLTTSGSTNEQFF

v_call: TRBV12-3/TRBV12-4
j_call: TRBJ2-1
cdr3_length: 16
cdr3_aa: CASRLGGGRAYNEQFF

v_call: TRBV20-1
j_call: TRBJ2-1
cdr3_length: 14
cdr3_aa: CSANLAGGDNEQFF

v_call: TRBV20-1
j_call: TRBJ1-1
cdr3_length: 15
cdr3_aa: CSASGQPLGNTEAFF

v_call: TRBV30
j_call: TRBJ2-1
cdr3_length: 14
cdr3_aa: CAWSSGYSYNEQFF

v_call: TRBV27
j_call: TRBJ2-7
cdr3_length: 14
cdr3_aa: CASSLSGDSYEQYF

v_call: TRBV6-2/TRBV6-3
j_call: TRBJ2-7
cdr3_length: 15
cdr3_aa: CASSTRQGLAYEQYF

v_call: TRBV24-1
j_call: TRBJ2-7
cdr3_length: 13
cdr3_aa: CATQETGAYEQYF

v_call: TRBV10-3
j_call: TRBJ1-2
cdr3_length: 17
cdr3_aa: CAISVPDTLNPNYGYTF

v_call: TRBV20-1
j_call: TRBJ1-5
cdr3_length: 14
cdr3_aa: CSASPGTPNQPQHF

v_call: TRBV27
j_call: TRBJ1-1
cdr3_length: 15
cdr3_aa: CASSFRYGQGIEAFF

v_call: TRBV2
j_call: TRBJ1-5
cdr3_length: 13
cdr3_aa: CASSEVRAQPQHF

v_call: TRBV27
j_call: TRBJ2-7
cdr3_length: 13
cdr3_aa: CASSFGWDYEQYF

v_call: TRBV10-2
j_call: TRBJ1-1
cdr3_length: 12
cdr3_aa: CASSSGYPEAFF

v_call: TRBV3-1
j_call: TRBJ2-7
cdr3_length: 16
cdr3_aa: CASSQVETGGLYEQYF

v_call: TRBV3-1
j_call: TRBJ2-1
cdr3_length: 16
cdr3_aa: CASSPLASGRKDEQFF

v_call: TRBV7-9
j_call: TRBJ2-5
cdr3_length: 16
cdr3_aa: CASLGPGGVGQETQYF

v_call: TRBV18
j_call: TRBJ2-1
cdr3_length: 14
cdr3_aa: CASSPAGGLHEQFF

v_call: TRBV14
j_call: TRBJ2-7
cdr3_length: 15
cdr3_aa: CASSRTGTGPYEQYF

v_call: TRBV6-2/TRBV6-3
j_call: TRBJ2-3
cdr3_length: 16
cdr3_aa: CASSLAGGTSGDTQYF

v_call: TRBV20-1
j_call: TRBJ2-4
cdr3_length: 17
cdr3_aa: CSARDYKGKRAKNIQYF

v_call: TRBV6-1
j_call: TRBJ2-7
cdr3_length: 14
cdr3_aa: CASKTDIWSDEQYF

v_call: TRBV19
j_call: TRBJ1-3
cdr3_length: 16
cdr3_aa: CASTRTATVSGNTIYF

v_call: TRBV10-3
j_call: TRBJ2-3
cdr3_length: 15
cdr3_aa: CAIRGGQGAADTQYF

v_call: TRBV19
j_call: TRBJ1-1
cdr3_length: 14
cdr3_aa: CASSTGQRNTEVFF

v_call: TRBV7-2
j_call: TRBJ2-1
cdr3_length: 13
cdr3_aa: CASSLRDGNRQFF